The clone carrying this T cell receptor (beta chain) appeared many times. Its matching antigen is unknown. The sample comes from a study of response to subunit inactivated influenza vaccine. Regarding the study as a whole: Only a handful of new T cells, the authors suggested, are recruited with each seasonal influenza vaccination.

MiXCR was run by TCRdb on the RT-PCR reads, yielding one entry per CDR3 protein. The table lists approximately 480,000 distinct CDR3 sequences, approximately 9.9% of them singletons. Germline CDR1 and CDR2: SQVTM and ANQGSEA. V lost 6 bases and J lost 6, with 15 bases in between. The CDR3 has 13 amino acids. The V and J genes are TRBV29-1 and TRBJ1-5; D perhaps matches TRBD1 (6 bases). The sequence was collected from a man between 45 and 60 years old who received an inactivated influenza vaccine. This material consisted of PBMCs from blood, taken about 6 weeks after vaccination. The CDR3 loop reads CSVGGGGSQPQHF. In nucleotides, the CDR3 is TGCAGCGTAGGAGGGGGGGGCAGTCAGCCCCAGCATTTT.